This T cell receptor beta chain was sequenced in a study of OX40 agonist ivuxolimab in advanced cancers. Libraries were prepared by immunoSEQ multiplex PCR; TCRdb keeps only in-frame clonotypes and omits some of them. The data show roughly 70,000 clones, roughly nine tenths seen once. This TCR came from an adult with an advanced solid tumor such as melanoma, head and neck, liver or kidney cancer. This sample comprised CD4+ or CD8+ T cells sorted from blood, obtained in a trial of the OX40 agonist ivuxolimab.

In nucleotides, the CDR3 is TGTGCCAGCAGCTCGCCATTGAAGACCCTGGGTAGAGAGCAGTACTTC. It codes for CASSSPLKTLGREQYF. The V and J genes are TRBV11-2 and TRBJ2-7, with unresolved D. The germline gives CDR1 SGHAT, CDR2 FQNNGV. Trimming cost V 4 bases and J 7 bases, with 23 bases left between them. The CDR3 is made up of 16 amino acids.